This passage covers 19 T cell receptor beta chains from one sample sequenced in a study of lymphopenia after photon versus proton radiotherapy. TCRdb keeps only in-frame clones here, not all; method: immunoSEQ multiplex PCR. This sample has more than 45,000 clones, with roughly 90% found just once. The sequences come from peripheral blood, collected from a patient treated with photon-based radiotherapy. These receptors came from a woman aged 35 to 49 with cholangiocarcinoma.

This clone was counted only a few times. V is TRBV28 and J is TRBJ1-2; 9 bases agree with TRBD1. CDR1 and CDR2 (germline): MDHEN, SYDVKM. This CDR3 is built from 17 residues. Losses at the gene ends were 6 bases for V and 3 bases for J; bases not matched to a gene: 14. CDR3 bases: TGTGCCAGCAGGACCTATAAGCTGGGACAGGGACACTATGGCTACACCTTC. Its protein product is CASRTYKLGQGHYGYTF.

This clone was counted a single time. The rearrangement uses TRBV11-2 and TRBJ1-1; 7 nucleotides line up with TRBD1. There are 16 residues in the CDR3. In germline, CDR1 is SGHAT, CDR2 FQNNGV. The ends lost 5 bases at V and 5 bases at J; junction bases unmatched: 14. The CDR3 spells CASSLRQGLLGTEAFF. The CDR3 DNA sequence: TGTGCCAGCAGCCTCCGACAGGGCCTTCTGGGAACTGAAGCTTTCTTT.

The rearrangement links TRBV6-1 to TRBJ1-3, with TRBD1 matching over 7 bases. CDR1 and CDR2 from the germline V gene are MNHNS and SASEGT. The junction had 4 bases not matched to a gene; V was cut back by 5 bases and J by 0 bases. This CDR3 region has 15 residues. CDR3 protein: CASSRDRASGNTIYF. The DNA of the CDR3 is TGTGCCAGCAGTCGTGACAGGGCCTCTGGAAACACCATATATTTT.

The chain uses TRBV11-2 and TRBJ1-1; tentative D call: TRBD1 (5 bases). This CDR3 spans 14 amino acids. V lost 1 base, J lost 5 bases, and 11 bases lay in between. CDR1 and CDR2 from the germline V gene are SGHAT and FQNNGV. This chain's CDR3 is CASSLVAGGTEAFF. The CDR3 DNA is TGTGCCAGCAGCTTAGTTGCTGGGGGGACTGAAGCTTTCTTT.

The chain joins TRBV6-1 to TRBJ2-7; TRBD2 might be the D (7 bases). The CDR3 consists of 16 residues. The germline V gene has CDR1 MNHNS and CDR2 SASEGT. V dropped 0 bases and J dropped 0 bases, with 12 bases sitting between them. The CDR3 loop is CASSEAGRGPSYEQYF. The CDR3 DNA follows: TGTGCCAGCAGTGAAGCGGGGCGGGGGCCCTCCTACGAGCAGTACTTC.

V is TRBV6-1 and J is TRBJ1-3; D remains ambiguous. CDR3 size: 14 residues. The V end lost 1 base, the J end lost 3 bases, and 7 bases lay between the germline ends. CDR1 and CDR2 from the germline V gene are MNHNS and SASEGT. In DNA form, the CDR3 reads TGTGCCAGCAGTGAAGGGGGAAATGGAAACACCATATATTTT. Protein product: CASSEGGNGNTIYF.

The chain has TRBV20-1 and TRBJ2-7, with D perhaps matching TRBD1 (5 bases). Deletions cut 6 bases from V and 3 bases from J, with 9 bases between. The CDR3 loop spans 11 amino acids. Germline CDR1 is DFQATT and CDR2 is SNEGSKA (reference sequence). CDR3 in DNA: TGCAGTGCGCCGACAGACTACGAGCAGTACTTC. Its translation is CSAPTDYEQYF.

This clone has more than one count but fewer than ten. This CDR3 reads CASSSGQTSNEKLFF. CDR3 DNA sequence: TGCGCCAGCAGCAGCGGACAGACCTCTAATGAAAAACTGTTTTTT. The V gene is TRBV5-1, the J gene TRBJ1-4; possibly TRBD1 for D (6 bases). Per germline, CDR1 SGHRS and CDR2 YFSETQ. V was clipped by 4 bases and J by 3 bases, with 13 bases between them. The length of the CDR3 is 15 residues.

The V and J genes are TRBV4-1 and TRBJ2-7; 10 bases map to TRBD2. Germline V gene lookup returns CDR1 MGHRA and CDR2 YSYEKL. The length of the CDR3 is 15 residues. V shed 4 bases and J 3 bases; nucleotides not matched to a gene: 6. CDR3 bases: TGCGCCAGCAGCCCAACTAGCGGGATTGTCTACGAGCAGTACTTC. This gives the protein CASSPTSGIVYEQYF.

V usage is TRBV7-8 and J usage is TRBJ2-7, with D perhaps TRBD1 (6 bases). The CDR3 contains 15 residues. Trimming pared 5 bases from V and 5 bases from J, leaving 19 bases between. Germline assignment: CDR1 SGHVS and CDR2 FQNEAQ. The CDR3 DNA reads as TGTGCCAGCAGCCCTTGGGGGCAGGCGTGGCACGAGCAGTACTTC. Translating gives CASSPWGQAWHEQYF.

This chain uses TRBV5-1 with TRBJ2-3; D possibly corresponds to TRBD2 (5 bases). Looked up from germline, CDR1 is SGHRS and CDR2 is YFSETQ. Trimming removed 3 bases at V and 0 bases at J, with 11 bases between. The CDR3 runs 15 residues. CDR3 sequence reads: CASSSGWTSTDTQYF. DNA for the CDR3: TGCGCCAGCAGCTCTGGATGGACTAGCACAGATACGCAGTATTTT.

The J gene is TRBJ1-2, the V gene TRBV27; weak D call: TRBD1 (5 bases). Germline CDR1 reads MNHEY; CDR2 reads SMNVEV (reference sequence). Trimming took off 9 bases at V and 2 bases at J, with 10 bases between the two ends. The CDR3 loop spans 12 amino acids. In nucleotides, the CDR3 is TGTGCCAGTTATCAGGGAAACTATGGCTACACCTTC. As protein: CASYQGNYGYTF.

The V and J genes are TRBV10-3 and TRBJ2-5, with 10 bases that match TRBD1. Germline CDR1 ENHRY, CDR2 SYGVKD. J gave up 2 bases and V 5 bases, and 8 bases lay outside the gene matches. The CDR3 loop spans 16 amino acids. The CDR3 protein is CAISPNGQGEQETQYF. Written as DNA, the CDR3 is TGTGCCATCAGTCCCAACGGACAGGGGGAACAAGAGACCCAGTACTTC.

This clone was seen once. The V gene is TRBV30, the J gene TRBJ1-2; D is unresolved. The CDR3 runs to 15 residues. In germline, CDR1 is GTSNPN, CDR2 SVGIG (reference sequence). The germline V and J ends were trimmed by 4 bases and 2 bases, with 17 bases remaining between them. CDR3 residues: CAWTGGPSRNYGYTF. The CDR3 nucleotides read TGTGCCTGGACTGGCGGGCCGTCGAGGAACTATGGCTACACCTTC.

This clone is a singleton in its sample. The chain combines TRBV7-2 with TRBJ2-7; 7 nucleotides agree with TRBD2. The junction had 5 bases not matched to a gene; V was cut back by 3 bases and J by 6 bases. This CDR3 spans 13 amino acids. Germline V gene lookup returns CDR1 SGHTA and CDR2 FQGNSA. CDR3 bases: TGTGCCAGCAGCTTCGGACTAGTCAGCGAGCAGTACTTC. Translating it yields CASSFGLVSEQYF.

This sequence joins TRBV13 and TRBJ1-1, with 7 bases fitting TRBD1. The ends lost 5 bases at V and 5 bases at J; junction bases unmatched: 5. The germline CDR1 and CDR2 sequences are PRHDT and FYEKMQ (reference sequence). This CDR3 comprises 13 residues. The CDR3 sequence: CASSPDRVTEAFF. DNA of the CDR3: TGTGCCAGCAGCCCAGACAGGGTAACTGAAGCTTTCTTT.

The CDR3 nucleotides read TGTGCCAGCGCCGTGGGGCAGGTTACGGGATCCTCCGGGGCCAACGTCCTGACTTTC. This encodes CASAVGQVTGSSGANVLTF. The J gene is TRBJ2-6, the V gene TRBV9; D possibly matches TRBD1 or TRBD2 (5 bases each). With 7 bases removed from V and 4 bases from J, the gap between germline ends came to 27 bases. The V gene's germline CDR1 is SGDLS and CDR2 YYNGEE. The CDR3 covers 19 residues.

The rearrangement joins TRBV19 to TRBJ2-7; 8 bases line up with TRBD1. J gave up 3 bases and V 5 bases, and 3 bases lay outside the gene matches. Per germline, CDR1 LNHDA and CDR2 SQIVND (reference sequence). The CDR3 is made up of 13 amino acids. This chain's CDR3 is CASSGDRHYEQYF. In nucleotides, the CDR3 is TGTGCCAGTAGTGGGGACAGGCACTACGAGCAGTACTTC.

The chain couples TRBV5-1 to TRBJ2-7, with D tentatively TRBD1 (5 bases). The CDR3 is 14 residues long. Trimming cost V 0 bases and J 2 bases, with 9 bases left between them. Per the germline V gene, CDR1 is SGHRS and CDR2 is YFSETQ. The CDR3: CASSLEGPAYEQYF. CDR3 nucleotides: TGCGCCAGCAGCTTGGAGGGGCCGGCCTACGAGCAGTACTTC.